A selection of T cell receptor beta chains follows, all from one sample in a study of siplizumab effects on memory and regulatory T cells. Libraries were prepared by immunoSEQ multiplex PCR; TCRdb keeps only in-frame clonotypes and omits some of them. The sample lists about 110,000 clones; 80% to 95% were seen once. What was sequenced was CD4+ T cells sorted from blood. The receptors originated from a human donor in good health. CDR3s include the opening cysteine and the closing phenylalanine or tryptophan. A D gene is named only where the DNA matches it firmly. A row's size may be missing; if present it is once, few, many or a size class.

clone size	D gene	V gene	J gene	CDR3 protein	CDR3 DNA
.	.	TRBV11-2	TRBJ2-1	CASSLEYGSRVGEQFF	TGTGCCAGCAGCTTAGAATACGGGAGCAGGGTTGGTGAGCAGTTCTTC
.	.	TRBV27	TRBJ2-7	CASSLSSFSYEQYF	TGTGCCAGCAGTTTATCTAGTTTCTCCTACGAGCAGTACTTC
.	.	TRBV6-5	TRBJ2-7	CASSYKPYSYEQYF	TGTGCCAGCAGTTACAAGCCTTACTCCTACGAGCAGTACTTC
.	TRBD2	TRBV7-8	TRBJ2-1	CASSLADLAGGRNSYNEQFF	TGTGCCAGCAGCTTAGCCGACCTAGCGGGGGGCCGGAACTCCTACAATGAGCAGTTCTTC
.	TRBD1	TRBV7-9	TRBJ1-4	CASSPEATGINEKLFF	TGTGCCAGCAGCCCGGAGGCGACAGGGATCAATGAAAAACTGTTTTTT
.	.	TRBV5-1	TRBJ2-4	CASSSDSSGAKNIQYF	TGCGCCAGCAGCTCCGACTCCTCCGGGGCCAAAAACATTCAGTACTTC
.	TRBD1	TRBV30	TRBJ1-1	CAWSFARQGEAFF	TGTGCCTGGAGTTTTGCTAGACAGGGTGAAGCTTTCTTT
once	TRBD1	TRBV5-5	TRBJ2-7	CASSLSSPGGSYEQYF	TGTGCCAGCAGCCTTAGCAGTCCAGGGGGTTCCTACGAGCAGTACTTC
once	.	TRBV7-2	TRBJ1-2	CASSLGSRYSYTF	TGTGCCAGCAGCTTAGGGAGTCGGTATAGCTACACCTTC
.	TRBD2	TRBV12-5	TRBJ2-1	CASGLILAGGSTEQFF	TGTGCTAGTGGTTTGATTCTGGCGGGAGGAAGTACTGAGCAGTTCTTC
.	.	TRBV7-9	TRBJ2-5	CASSLSLASQETQYF	TGTGCCAGCAGCTTATCGCTAGCTTCTCAAGAGACCCAGTACTTC
.	TRBD1	TRBV2	TRBJ1-2	CASSNRGLNYGYTF	TGTGCCAGCAGTAACAGGGGGCTCAACTATGGCTACACCTTC
.	TRBD2	TRBV27	TRBJ2-7	CASIQRDGGAYEQYF	TGTGCCAGCATCCAACGGGACGGGGGGGCCTACGAGCAGTACTTC
.	.	TRBV18	TRBJ1-6	CASSQGRATDSPLHF	TGTGCCAGCTCGCAGGGCCGGGCCACCGATTCACCCCTCCACTTT
.	TRBD1	TRBV25-1	TRBJ2-2	CASSRTGDTGELFF	TGTGCCAGCAGTCGGACAGGGGACACCGGGGAGCTGTTTTTT
.	.	TRBV11-2	TRBJ2-3	CASSLGRPRVGTDTQYF	TGTGCCAGCAGCCTGGGACGACCACGCGTAGGCACAGATACGCAGTATTTT
.	.	TRBV2	TRBJ2-1	CASIAQGTNNEQFF	TGTGCCAGCATTGCGCAGGGTACCAACAATGAGCAGTTCTTC
.	.	TRBV25-1	TRBJ1-2	CASMGSINYGYTF	TGTGCCAGCATGGGGTCTATTAACTATGGCTACACCTTC
.	.	TRBV19	TRBJ1-5	CASSINKNQPQHF	TGTGCCAGTAGTATAAACAAAAATCAGCCCCAGCATTTT
once	.	TRBV29-1	TRBJ2-7	CSVPQQATGEQYF	TGCAGCGTCCCCCAACAGGCCACGGGGGAGCAGTACTTC